This T cell receptor beta chain came from a study of memory CD4+ T cells and cytomegalovirus serostatus. Generated by immunoSEQ multiplex PCR, the TCRdb table keeps only in-frame clones and is missing some. Found here are about 56,000 clones, around 76% of them singletons; the top ten hold over 0.35%. The sort gate was single viable CD3+CD4+CD8-CD45RO+ cells for memory CD4+ T cells. The length of the CDR3 is 16 residues. Trimming removed 1 base from V and 1 base from J, with 13 bases in between. The V gene's germline CDR1 is SGHTA and CDR2 FQGNSA. The specimen was memory CD4+ T cells from blood. This TCR derives from an adult in good health and CMV-seronegative. The chain uses TRBV7-2 and TRBJ1-1; unclear D gene. CDR3 amino acids: CASSLVGRSWNTEAFF. CDR3 in DNA: TGTGCCAGCAGCTTAGTAGGCCGTTCTTGGAACACTGAAGCTTTCTTT.